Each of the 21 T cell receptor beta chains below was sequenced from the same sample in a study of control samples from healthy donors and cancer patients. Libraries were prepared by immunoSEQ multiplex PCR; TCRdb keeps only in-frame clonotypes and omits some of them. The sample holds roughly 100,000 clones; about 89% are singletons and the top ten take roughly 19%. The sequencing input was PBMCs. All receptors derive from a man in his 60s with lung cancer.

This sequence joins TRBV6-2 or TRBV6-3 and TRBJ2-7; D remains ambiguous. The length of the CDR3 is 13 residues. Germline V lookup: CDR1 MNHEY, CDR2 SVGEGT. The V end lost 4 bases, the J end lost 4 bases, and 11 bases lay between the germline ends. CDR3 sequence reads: CASSSGSLYEQYV. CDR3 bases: TGTGCCAGCAGTTCCGGTTCGCTTTACGAGCAGTACGTC.

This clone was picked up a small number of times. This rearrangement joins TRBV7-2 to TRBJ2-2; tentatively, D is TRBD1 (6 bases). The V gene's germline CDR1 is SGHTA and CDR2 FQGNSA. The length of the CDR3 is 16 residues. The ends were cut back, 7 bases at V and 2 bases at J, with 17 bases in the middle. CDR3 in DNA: TGTGCCAGCACCGCACAACCGGGACAAAACACCGGGGAGCTGTTTTTT. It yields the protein CASTAQPGQNTGELFF.

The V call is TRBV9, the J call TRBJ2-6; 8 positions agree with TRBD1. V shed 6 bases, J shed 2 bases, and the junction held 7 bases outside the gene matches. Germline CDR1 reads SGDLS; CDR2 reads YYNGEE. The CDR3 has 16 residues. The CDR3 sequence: CASTFSTGAGANVLTF. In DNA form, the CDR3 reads TGTGCCAGCACCTTCTCGACAGGGGCTGGGGCCAACGTCCTGACTTTC.

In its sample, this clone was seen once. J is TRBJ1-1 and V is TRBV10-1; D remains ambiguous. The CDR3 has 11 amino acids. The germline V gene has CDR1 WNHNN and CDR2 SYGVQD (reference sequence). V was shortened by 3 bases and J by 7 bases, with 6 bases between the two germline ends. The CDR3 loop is CASSDGVEAFF. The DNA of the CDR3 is TGCGCCAGCAGTGATGGGGTTGAAGCTTTCTTT.

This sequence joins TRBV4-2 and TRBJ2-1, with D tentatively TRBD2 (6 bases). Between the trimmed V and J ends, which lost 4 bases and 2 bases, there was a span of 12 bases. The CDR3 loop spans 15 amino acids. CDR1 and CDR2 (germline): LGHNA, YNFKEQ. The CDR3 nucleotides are TGTGCCAGCAGCCGGGAGGCAGCTGCCTACAATGAGCAGTTCTTC. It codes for CASSREAAAYNEQFF.

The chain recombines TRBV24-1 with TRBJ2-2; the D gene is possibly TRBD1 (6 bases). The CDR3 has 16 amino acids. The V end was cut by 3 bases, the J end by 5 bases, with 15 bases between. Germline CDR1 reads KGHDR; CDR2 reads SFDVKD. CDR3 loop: CATSDKSTGKTGELFF. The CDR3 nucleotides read TGTGCCACCAGTGATAAGTCGACAGGAAAGACCGGGGAGCTGTTTTTT.

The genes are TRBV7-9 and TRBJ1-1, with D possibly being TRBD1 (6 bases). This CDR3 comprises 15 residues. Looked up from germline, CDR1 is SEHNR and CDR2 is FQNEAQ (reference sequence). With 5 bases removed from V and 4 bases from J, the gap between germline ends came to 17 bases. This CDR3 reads CASSPRREGGTEAFF. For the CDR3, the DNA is TGTGCCAGCAGCCCCCGGCGGGAGGGGGGCACTGAAGCTTTCTTT.

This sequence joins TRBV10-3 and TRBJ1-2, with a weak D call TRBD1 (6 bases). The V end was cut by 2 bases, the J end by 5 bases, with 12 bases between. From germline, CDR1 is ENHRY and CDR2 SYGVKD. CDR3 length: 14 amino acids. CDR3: CAISEEQGAYGYTF. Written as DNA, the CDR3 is TGTGCCATCAGTGAGGAACAGGGTGCTTATGGCTACACCTTC.

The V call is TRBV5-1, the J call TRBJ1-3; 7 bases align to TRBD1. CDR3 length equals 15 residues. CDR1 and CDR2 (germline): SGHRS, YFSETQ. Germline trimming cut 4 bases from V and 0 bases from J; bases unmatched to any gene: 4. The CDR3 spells CASSETGLSGNTIYF. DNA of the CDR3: TGCGCCAGCAGCGAGACAGGGCTCTCTGGAAACACCATATATTTT. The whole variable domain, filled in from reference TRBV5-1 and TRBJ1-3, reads KAGVTQTPRYLIKTRGQQVTLSCSPISGHRSVSWYQQTPGQGLQFLFEYFSETQRNKGNFPGRFSGRQFSNSRSEMNVSTLELGDSALYLCASSETGLSGNTIYFGEGSWLTVV.

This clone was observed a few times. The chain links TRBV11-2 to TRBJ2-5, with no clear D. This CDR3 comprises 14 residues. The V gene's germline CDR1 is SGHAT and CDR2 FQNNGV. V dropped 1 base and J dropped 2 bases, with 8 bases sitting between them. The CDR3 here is CASSLGALQETQYF. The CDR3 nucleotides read TGTGCCAGCAGCTTAGGCGCCTTACAAGAGACCCAGTACTTC. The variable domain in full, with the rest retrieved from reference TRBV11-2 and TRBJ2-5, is EAGVAQSPRYKIIEKRQSVAFWCNPISGHATLYWYQQILGQGPKLLIQFQNNGVVDDSQLPKDRFSAERLKGVDSTLKIQPAKLEDSAVYLCASSLGALQETQYFGPGTRLLVL.

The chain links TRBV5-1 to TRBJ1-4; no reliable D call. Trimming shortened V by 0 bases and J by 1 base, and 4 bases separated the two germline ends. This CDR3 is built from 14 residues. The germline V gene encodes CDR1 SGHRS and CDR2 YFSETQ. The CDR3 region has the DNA TGCGCCAGCAGCTTGGGGGTAACTAATGAAAAACTGTTTTTT. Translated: CASSLGVTNEKLFF.

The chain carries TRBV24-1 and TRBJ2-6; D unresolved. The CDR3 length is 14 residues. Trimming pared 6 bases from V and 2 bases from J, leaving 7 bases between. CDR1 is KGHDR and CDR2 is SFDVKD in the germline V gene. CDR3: CATSPATGANVLTF. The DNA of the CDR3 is TGTGCCACCAGTCCGGCCACTGGGGCCAACGTCCTGACTTTC.

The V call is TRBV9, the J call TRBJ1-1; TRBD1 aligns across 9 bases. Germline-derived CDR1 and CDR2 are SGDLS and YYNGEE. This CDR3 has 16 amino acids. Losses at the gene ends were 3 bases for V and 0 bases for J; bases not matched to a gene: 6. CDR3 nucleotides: TGTGCCAGCAGCGCTCGATGGACAGGGGTGAACACTGAAGCTTTCTTT. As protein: CASSARWTGVNTEAFF.

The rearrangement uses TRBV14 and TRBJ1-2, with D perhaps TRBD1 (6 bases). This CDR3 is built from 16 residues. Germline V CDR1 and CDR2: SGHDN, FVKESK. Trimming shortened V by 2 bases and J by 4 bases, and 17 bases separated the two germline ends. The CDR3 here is CASSQSVQQGLYGYTF. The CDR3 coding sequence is TGTGCCAGCAGCCAATCGGTCCAACAGGGACTCTATGGCTACACCTTC.

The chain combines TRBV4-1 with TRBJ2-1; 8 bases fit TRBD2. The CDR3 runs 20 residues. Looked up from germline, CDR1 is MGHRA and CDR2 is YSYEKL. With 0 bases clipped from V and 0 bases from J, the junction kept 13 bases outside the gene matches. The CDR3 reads CASSQDGTPYAGGSYNEQFF. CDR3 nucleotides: TGCGCCAGCAGCCAAGACGGGACTCCGTACGCGGGGGGCTCCTACAATGAGCAGTTCTTC.

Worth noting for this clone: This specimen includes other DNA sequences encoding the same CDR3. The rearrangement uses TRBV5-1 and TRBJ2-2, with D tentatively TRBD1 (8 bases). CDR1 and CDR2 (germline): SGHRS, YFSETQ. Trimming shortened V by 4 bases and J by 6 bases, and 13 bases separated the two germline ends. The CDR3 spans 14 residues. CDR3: CASSITGGAGELFF. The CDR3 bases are TGCGCCAGCAGCATCACAGGGGGGGCCGGGGAGCTGTTTTTT. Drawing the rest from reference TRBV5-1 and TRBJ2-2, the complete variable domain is KAGVTQTPRYLIKTRGQQVTLSCSPISGHRSVSWYQQTPGQGLQFLFEYFSETQRNKGNFPGRFSGRQFSNSRSEMNVSTLELGDSALYLCASSITGGAGELFFGEGSRLTVL.

The CDR3, as DNA: TGTGCCAGCAGTTATGGACGGAACTCTGGAAACACCATATATTTT. This encodes CASSYGRNSGNTIYF. The V gene is TRBV2, the J gene TRBJ1-3, with D unclear. Trimming shortened V by 5 bases and J by 0 bases, and 11 bases separated the two germline ends. The length of the CDR3 is 15 residues. Looked up from germline, CDR1 is SNHLY and CDR2 is FYNNEI.

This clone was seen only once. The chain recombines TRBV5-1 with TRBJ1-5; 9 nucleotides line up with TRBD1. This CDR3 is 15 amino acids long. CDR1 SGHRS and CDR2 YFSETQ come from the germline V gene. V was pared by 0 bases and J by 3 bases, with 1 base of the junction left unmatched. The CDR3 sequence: CASSLGQGVNQPQHF. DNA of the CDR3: TGCGCCAGCAGCTTGGGACAGGGGGTCAATCAGCCCCAGCATTTT. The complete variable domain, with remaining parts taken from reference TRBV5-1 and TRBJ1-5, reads KAGVTQTPRYLIKTRGQQVTLSCSPISGHRSVSWYQQTPGQGLQFLFEYFSETQRNKGNFPGRFSGRQFSNSRSEMNVSTLELGDSALYLCASSLGQGVNQPQHFGDGTRLSIL.

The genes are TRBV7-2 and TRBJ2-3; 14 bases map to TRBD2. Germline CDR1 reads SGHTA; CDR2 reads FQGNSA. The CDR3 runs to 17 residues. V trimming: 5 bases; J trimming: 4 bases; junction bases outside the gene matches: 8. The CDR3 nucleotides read TGTGCCAGCAGCCTACGGACTAGCGGGGGGCCCGCAGATACGCAGTATTTT. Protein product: CASSLRTSGGPADTQYF.

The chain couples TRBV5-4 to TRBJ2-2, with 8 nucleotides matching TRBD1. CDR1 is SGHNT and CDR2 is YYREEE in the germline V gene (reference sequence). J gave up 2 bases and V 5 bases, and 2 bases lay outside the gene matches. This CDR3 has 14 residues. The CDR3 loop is CASRGTGNTGELFF. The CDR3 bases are TGTGCCAGCAGGGGGACAGGTAACACCGGGGAGCTGTTTTTT. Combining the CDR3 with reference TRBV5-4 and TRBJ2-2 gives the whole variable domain ETGVTQSPTHLIKTRGQQVTLRCSSQSGHNTVSWYQQALGQGPQFIFQYYREEENGRGNFPPRFSGLQFPNYSSELNVNALELDDSALYLCASRGTGNTGELFFGEGSRLTVL.

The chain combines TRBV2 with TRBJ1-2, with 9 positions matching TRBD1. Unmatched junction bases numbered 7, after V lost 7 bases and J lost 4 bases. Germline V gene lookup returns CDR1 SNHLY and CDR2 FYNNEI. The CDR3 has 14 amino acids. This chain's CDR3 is CASKIQGAVYGYTF. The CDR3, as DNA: TGTGCCAGCAAGATACAGGGGGCCGTCTATGGCTACACCTTC.